One sample yielded the 5 T cell receptor beta chains listed below, sequenced in a study of T cell changes during pregnancy in multiple sclerosis (dated by TCRdb to between 2017 and 2020). The receptor library was made with the immunoSEQ multiplex PCR assay. In its TCRdb copy, this immuneACCESS table keeps in-frame sequences only and misses some clones. Where compared with another copy, unresolved V genes explain less than half of these, and the others have no known cause. In all, the sample holds roughly 110,000 clones, and 85% to 95% of those were seen once. The ten largest account for around 1.5% of the sample. The source material was peripheral blood, sampled after pregnancy. These receptors were obtained from a female donor with multiple sclerosis, enrolled in a pregnancy study.

J is TRBJ1-2 and V is TRBV7-9; possibly TRBD1 for D (6 bases). The length of the CDR3 is 16 residues. Per germline, CDR1 SEHNR and CDR2 FQNEAQ (reference sequence). V lost 1 base and J 8 bases, leaving 20 bases between the germline ends. This CDR3 reads CASSLGGPGQSAGYTF. DNA of the CDR3: TGTGCCAGCAGCTTAGGGGGACCAGGACAGTCGGCCGGCTACACCTTC.

The J gene is TRBJ1-2, the V gene TRBV6-5; no definite D call. Germline lookup yields CDR1 MNHEY and CDR2 SVGAGI. This CDR3 is built from 14 residues. Trimming removed 2 bases at V and 4 bases at J, with 11 bases between. The CDR3 is CASSYGGGFYGYTF. The CDR3 DNA follows: TGTGCCAGCAGTTACGGCGGAGGGTTCTATGGCTACACCTTC.

V and J are TRBV12-2 and TRBJ1-2; the D segment call TRBD1 is taken from the table without a DNA check. TRBV12-2 is an annotated pseudogene. The CDR3 covers 15 residues. As DNA, the CDR3 is TGTGCAAGCAAGACAGATTCGTGCACTAACTATGGCTACACCTTC. It codes for CASKTDSCTNYGYTF.

The chain uses TRBV5-5 and TRBJ2-1; D is possibly TRBD2 (5 bases). The ends were cut back, 2 bases at V and 6 bases at J, with 12 bases in the middle. Germline V gene lookup returns CDR1 SGHKS and CDR2 YYEKEE (reference sequence). CDR3 size: 14 residues. DNA of the CDR3: TGTGCCAGCAGCTTAGGTGGCGGGCCCAATGAGCAGTTCTTC. It is translated as CASSLGGGPNEQFF.

The V call is TRBV2, the J call TRBJ1-5; D ambiguous. Germline V gene lookup returns CDR1 SNHLY and CDR2 FYNNEI. The CDR3 sequence is 16 residues long. Trimming took 8 bases from V and 2 from J, leaving 19 bases between them. CDR3 sequence: CASSPLLGAGNQPQHF. CDR3 DNA sequence: TGTGCCAGCTCGCCTTTATTGGGAGCCGGCAATCAGCCCCAGCATTTT.